A single T cell receptor (beta chain) is shown here with its context. These data belong to a study of T cell changes during pregnancy in multiple sclerosis. CDR3 size: 15 residues. Germline V gene sequence: CDR1 MNHEY, CDR2 SVGAGI. The V end lost 0 bases, the J end lost 7 bases, and 13 bases lay between the germline ends. TCRdb keeps only in-frame clones here, not all; method: immunoSEQ multiplex PCR. In the table there are about 120,000 clones, 85% to 95% of which are singletons. The V gene is TRBV6-5, the J gene TRBJ2-1, with a weak D call TRBD2 (5 bases). This specimen was peripheral blood, taken before pregnancy. This receptor was identified in a female donor with multiple sclerosis, enrolled in a pregnancy study. The CDR3 sequence is CASSYSEVGLNEQFF. The CDR3 coding sequence is TGTGCCAGCAGTTACTCTGAGGTCGGACTTAATGAGCAGTTCTTC.